These 27 T cell receptor beta chains were all obtained from the same sample, sequenced in a study of blood T cells in healthy people across ages. For the second PCR, which ran for roughly 6 to 12 cycles, a sample-barcoded 5' primer and a J-beta primer mix were used. TCRdb re-called the 5' RACE reads with MiXCR, one entry per CDR3 protein. The profile shows roughly 500,000 distinct CDR3 sequences, 25% to 30% of them singletons. Sequencing used blood. These receptors originate from a woman aged 70 to 79 in good health.

The chain links TRBV6-5 to TRBJ2-3; TRBD1 is a possible D gene (6 bases). V was cut by 6 bases and J by 8 bases, with 18 bases left in between. Looked up from germline, CDR1 is MNHEY and CDR2 is SVGAGI. CDR3 length equals 14 residues. The CDR3 protein is CASRPPGHIATQYF. The CDR3, as DNA: TGTGCCAGCAGGCCTCCGGGACACATAGCTACGCAGTATTTT.

The chain carries TRBV20-1 and TRBJ2-5, with TRBD2 matching over 8 bases. The V gene end was trimmed by 0 bases and the J gene end by 5 bases; junction bases not matched to a gene: 11. This CDR3 spans 16 amino acids. Per germline, CDR1 DFQATT and CDR2 SNEGSKA (reference sequence). CDR3 sequence reads: CSARDPERGFGETQYF. CDR3 coding DNA: TGCAGTGCTAGAGACCCTGAGCGGGGGTTCGGGGAGACCCAGTACTTC.

This sequence joins TRBV6-1 and TRBJ2-2, with 8 bases matching TRBD1. Germline V gene sequence: CDR1 MNHNS, CDR2 SASEGT. The length of the CDR3 is 15 residues. V was clipped by 10 bases and J by 1 base; unmatched bases: 8. CDR3 bases: TGTGCCACCCGGGTGGGACAGGTGAACACCGGGGAGCTGTTTTTT. Protein: CATRVGQVNTGELFF.

The rearrangement uses TRBV18 and TRBJ2-5; D gene unclear. Gene TRBJ2-7 matches the end of the DNA better, so the J call may be wrong. CDR1 and CDR2 (germline): KGHSH, LQKENI. This CDR3 has 14 amino acids. The CDR3: CASSPFGSSYEQYF. The CDR3 coding sequence is TGTGCCAGCTCACCCTTCGGCAGCTCCTACGAGCAGTACTTC.

This rearrangement joins TRBV29-1 to TRBJ2-5; TRBD2 aligns across 8 bases. In germline, CDR1 is SQVTM, CDR2 ANQGSEA. J lost 4 bases, V lost 3 bases, and 10 bases had no gene match. The CDR3 spans 15 residues. The chain's CDR3 is CSVERASGPTETQYF. For the CDR3, the DNA is TGCAGCGTTGAGCGGGCTAGCGGGCCTACAGAGACCCAGTACTTC.

This clonotype showed up just a few times. The chain joins TRBV20-1 to TRBJ2-5; D not resolved. This CDR3 comprises 15 residues. Germline V CDR1 and CDR2: DFQATT, SNEGSKA (reference sequence). The V and J ends lost 5 bases and 3 bases respectively, with 19 bases between them. CDR3 loop: CSAPIRLLIKETQYF. The CDR3 DNA sequence: TGCAGTGCTCCAATTAGACTGCTTATTAAAGAGACCCAGTACTTC.

This clonotype is a singleton in its sample. The chain joins TRBV5-1 to TRBJ2-3; 7 bases map to TRBD1. The CDR3 has 14 amino acids. Germline CDR1 reads SGHRS; CDR2 reads YFSETQ. The trim removed 6 bases at V and 5 bases at J, leaving 9 bases unmatched. CDR3 sequence: CASNEGALVDTQYF. The CDR3 DNA reads TGCGCCAGCAACGAGGGGGCGTTAGTAGATACGCAGTATTTT.

The chain is built from TRBV27 and TRBJ1-5; weak D call: TRBD1 (6 bases). This CDR3 comprises 19 residues. Germline CDR1 is MNHEY and CDR2 is SMNVEV (reference sequence). V lost 3 bases and J 2 bases, leaving 23 bases between the germline ends. This CDR3 reads CASSLNWAGVKYGNQPQHF. DNA for the CDR3: TGTGCCAGCAGTTTGAATTGGGCAGGGGTTAAGTATGGCAATCAGCCCCAGCATTTT.

The CDR3 sequence: CASSFWGGSYNEQFF. The CDR3 DNA sequence: TGTGCCAGCAGTTTCTGGGGGGGCTCCTACAATGAGCAGTTCTTC. The rearrangement uses TRBV12-3 or TRBV12-4 and TRBJ2-1; 7 bases map to TRBD2. V lost 3 bases to trimming and J lost 0 bases; unmatched junction nucleotides: 2. The CDR3 sequence is 15 residues long.

The chain couples TRBV12-3 or TRBV12-4 to TRBJ2-3, with D hard to call. V was pared by 8 bases and J by 3 bases, with 12 bases between. CDR3 length: 13 residues. CDR3 loop: CASVLGLTDTQYF. The CDR3 coding sequence is TGTGCCAGCGTCCTGGGTCTAACAGATACGCAGTATTTT.

This clonotype was counted a few times. This chain uses TRBV18 with TRBJ2-4; TRBD2 agrees at 7 bases. V lost 6 bases, J lost 0 bases, and 11 bases stayed unmatched. The CDR3 extends over 17 amino acids. Per the germline V gene, CDR1 is KGHSH and CDR2 is LQKENI. The CDR3 region has the DNA TGTGCCAGCTCCCTCCACGGGGGGATGGGAGCCAAAAACATTCAGTACTTC. Its translation: CASSLHGGMGAKNIQYF.

This clonotype was seen more than once but under ten times. V is TRBV12-3 or TRBV12-4 and J is TRBJ2-1, with 7 bases identical to TRBD2. The CDR3 totals 15 residues. V lost 7 bases and J lost 5; bases outside the gene matches: 11. The DNA for the CDR3 is TGTGCCAGCATTCCTCTAGGGACTAATCACAATGAGCAGTTCTTC. The encoded protein is CASIPLGTNHNEQFF.

This clonotype was seen a handful of times. One end of the junction does not line up with germline, which may come from a read error. The V call is TRBV7-3, the J call TRBJ1-1; no firm D call. The CDR3 has 14 residues. The germline V gene has CDR1 SGHTA and CDR2 FQGTGA. The CDR3 DNA reads as TGTGCCGGCAGCTTAGGAGGTTCATATACTGAAGCTTTCTTT. Translating gives CAGSLGGSYTEAFF.

This clonotype appeared a few times. The chain combines TRBV7-2 with TRBJ1-5; 12 positions agree with TRBD1. This CDR3 has 16 residues. Germline lookup yields CDR1 SGHTA and CDR2 FQGNSA. V was pared by 5 bases and J by 5 bases, with 7 bases of the junction left unmatched. CDR3 region: CASSVGGTGGYQPQHF. DNA for the CDR3: TGTGCCAGCAGCGTGGGGGGGACAGGGGGCTATCAGCCCCAGCATTTT.

This clonotype came up a few times. Here the CDR3 reads CASSSVMGGVGNTIYF. DNA of the CDR3: TGCGCCAGCAGCTCCGTGATGGGGGGCGTTGGAAACACCATATATTTT. V and J are TRBV5-1 and TRBJ1-3; D may be TRBD1 (6 bases). Germline values: CDR1 SGHRS, CDR2 YFSETQ. V lost 3 bases, J lost 3 bases, and 16 bases lay in between. The CDR3 runs to 16 residues.

The V gene is TRBV20-1, the J gene TRBJ2-5; D is uncertain. The J call may be mistaken, given a closer DNA end match to TRBJ2-7. The CDR3 has 12 amino acids. Germline values: CDR1 DFQATT, CDR2 SNEGSKA (reference sequence). CDR3 amino acids: CSALASPYEQYF. CDR3 coding DNA: TGCAGTGCTTTGGCCTCCCCCTACGAGCAGTACTTC.

In this sample, this clonotype turned up a few times. The chain carries TRBV7-9 and TRBJ1-2; D is perhaps TRBD1 (5 bases). In germline, CDR1 is SEHNR, CDR2 FQNEAQ (reference sequence). There are 13 residues in the CDR3. The V gene lost 5 bases and the J gene lost 8 bases, with 15 bases spanning the gap. As DNA, the CDR3 is TGTGCCAGCAGCCTCATTGGGGGGAGCGGCTACACCTTC. It yields the protein CASSLIGGSGYTF.

This clonotype was detected only a few times. J is TRBJ1-2 and V is TRBV15; D perhaps matches TRBD1 (5 bases). CDR1 LNHNV and CDR2 YYDKDF come from the germline V gene (reference sequence). This CDR3 spans 14 amino acids. The V end was cut by 0 bases, the J end by 5 bases, with 10 bases between. CDR3: CATSRDRVEYGYTF. The CDR3 DNA is TGTGCCACCAGCAGAGACAGGGTTGAGTATGGCTACACCTTC.

V gene TRBV10-3 combines with J gene TRBJ1-1; D may be TRBD1 (5 bases). Deletions cut 2 bases from V and 1 base from J, with 8 bases between. The CDR3 sequence is 14 residues long. The V gene's germline CDR1 is ENHRY and CDR2 SYGVKD. CDR3 residues: CAISEVTGNTEAFF. The CDR3 DNA sequence: TGTGCCATCAGTGAGGTTACAGGGAACACTGAAGCTTTCTTT.

This rearrangement joins TRBV27 to TRBJ1-6; possibly TRBD1 for D (5 bases). Germline V gene lookup returns CDR1 MNHEY and CDR2 SMNVEV (reference sequence). V lost 3 bases and J 0 bases, leaving 12 bases between the germline ends. The CDR3 extends over 17 amino acids. The CDR3 here is CASSFRQGSSYNSPLHF. CDR3 bases: TGTGCCAGCAGTTTTAGGCAGGGAAGCTCCTATAATTCACCCCTCCACTTT.

This clonotype was seen only a few times. The V and J genes are TRBV11-2 and TRBJ2-1, with TRBD1 as a possible D gene (6 bases). The V gene's germline CDR1 is SGHAT and CDR2 FQNNGV. The V and J ends lost 4 bases and 8 bases respectively, with 15 bases between them. The CDR3 contains 14 residues. The CDR3 region has the DNA TGTGCCAGCAGCTCCATTCTACAGGGACATGAGCAGTTCTTC. This gives the protein CASSSILQGHEQFF.

This clonotype was detected a few times. The chain combines TRBV19 with TRBJ1-6, with unresolved D. This CDR3 has 14 amino acids. Trimming left V 9 bases short and J 4 bases short, with 13 bases between. Germline CDR1 is LNHDA and CDR2 is SQIVND (reference sequence). CDR3 loop: CASSKSEYNSPLHF. CDR3 nucleotide sequence: TGTGCCAGCAGCAAATCAGAGTATAATTCACCCCTCCACTTT.

Only a few counts were recorded for this clonotype. The rearrangement uses TRBV6-5 and TRBJ2-5; a weak D match, TRBD1 (6 bases). Judging by the DNA end, TRBJ2-7 fits better; the J call may be wrong. This CDR3 is 15 amino acids long. Germline V gene lookup returns CDR1 MNHEY and CDR2 SVGAGI. The CDR3 nucleotides are TGTGCCAGCAGTTACCCCAGGGGCCAAACCTACGAGCAGTACTTC. Encoded protein: CASSYPRGQTYEQYF.

The CDR3 loop reads CASSPGGRGPTYNEQFF. Written as DNA, the CDR3 is TGTGCCAGCTCACCGGGGGGAAGGGGACCCACCTACAATGAGCAGTTCTTC. The chain joins TRBV18 to TRBJ2-1, with D perhaps matching TRBD2 (6 bases). This CDR3 comprises 17 residues. Trimming removed 3 bases at V and 2 bases at J, with 17 bases between. CDR1 and CDR2 (germline): KGHSH, LQKENI.

This clonotype has a handful of counts. The rearrangement uses TRBV4-2 and TRBJ2-5, with a weak D call TRBD2 (6 bases). V lost 0 bases and J 4 bases, leaving 12 bases between the germline ends. The CDR3 is 15 amino acids. Germline values: CDR1 LGHNA, CDR2 YNFKEQ. CDR3 nucleotide sequence: TGTGCCAGCAGCCAAGAGACTAGGGGAGGAGAGACCCAGTACTTC. Translating it yields CASSQETRGGETQYF.

This clonotype has only a few counts. This chain joins TRBV6-5 and TRBJ1-2; D possibly corresponds to TRBD1 (5 bases). The CDR3 runs to 13 residues. Trimming took 6 bases from V and 4 from J, leaving 12 bases between them. Germline assignment: CDR1 MNHEY and CDR2 SVGAGI. The CDR3 here is CASRETDLYGYTF. The CDR3 DNA reads TGTGCCAGCAGGGAGACAGATCTCTATGGCTACACCTTC.

V gene TRBV19 combines with J gene TRBJ2-5; a possible D gene is TRBD2 (5 bases). The V gene lost 6 bases and the J gene lost 4 bases, with 15 bases spanning the gap. From germline, CDR1 is LNHDA and CDR2 SQIVND (reference sequence). The CDR3 extends over 14 amino acids. In nucleotides, the CDR3 is TGTGCCAGTAGCATTGTGGGGAGTGGAGAGACCCAGTACTTC. Encoded protein: CASSIVGSGETQYF.